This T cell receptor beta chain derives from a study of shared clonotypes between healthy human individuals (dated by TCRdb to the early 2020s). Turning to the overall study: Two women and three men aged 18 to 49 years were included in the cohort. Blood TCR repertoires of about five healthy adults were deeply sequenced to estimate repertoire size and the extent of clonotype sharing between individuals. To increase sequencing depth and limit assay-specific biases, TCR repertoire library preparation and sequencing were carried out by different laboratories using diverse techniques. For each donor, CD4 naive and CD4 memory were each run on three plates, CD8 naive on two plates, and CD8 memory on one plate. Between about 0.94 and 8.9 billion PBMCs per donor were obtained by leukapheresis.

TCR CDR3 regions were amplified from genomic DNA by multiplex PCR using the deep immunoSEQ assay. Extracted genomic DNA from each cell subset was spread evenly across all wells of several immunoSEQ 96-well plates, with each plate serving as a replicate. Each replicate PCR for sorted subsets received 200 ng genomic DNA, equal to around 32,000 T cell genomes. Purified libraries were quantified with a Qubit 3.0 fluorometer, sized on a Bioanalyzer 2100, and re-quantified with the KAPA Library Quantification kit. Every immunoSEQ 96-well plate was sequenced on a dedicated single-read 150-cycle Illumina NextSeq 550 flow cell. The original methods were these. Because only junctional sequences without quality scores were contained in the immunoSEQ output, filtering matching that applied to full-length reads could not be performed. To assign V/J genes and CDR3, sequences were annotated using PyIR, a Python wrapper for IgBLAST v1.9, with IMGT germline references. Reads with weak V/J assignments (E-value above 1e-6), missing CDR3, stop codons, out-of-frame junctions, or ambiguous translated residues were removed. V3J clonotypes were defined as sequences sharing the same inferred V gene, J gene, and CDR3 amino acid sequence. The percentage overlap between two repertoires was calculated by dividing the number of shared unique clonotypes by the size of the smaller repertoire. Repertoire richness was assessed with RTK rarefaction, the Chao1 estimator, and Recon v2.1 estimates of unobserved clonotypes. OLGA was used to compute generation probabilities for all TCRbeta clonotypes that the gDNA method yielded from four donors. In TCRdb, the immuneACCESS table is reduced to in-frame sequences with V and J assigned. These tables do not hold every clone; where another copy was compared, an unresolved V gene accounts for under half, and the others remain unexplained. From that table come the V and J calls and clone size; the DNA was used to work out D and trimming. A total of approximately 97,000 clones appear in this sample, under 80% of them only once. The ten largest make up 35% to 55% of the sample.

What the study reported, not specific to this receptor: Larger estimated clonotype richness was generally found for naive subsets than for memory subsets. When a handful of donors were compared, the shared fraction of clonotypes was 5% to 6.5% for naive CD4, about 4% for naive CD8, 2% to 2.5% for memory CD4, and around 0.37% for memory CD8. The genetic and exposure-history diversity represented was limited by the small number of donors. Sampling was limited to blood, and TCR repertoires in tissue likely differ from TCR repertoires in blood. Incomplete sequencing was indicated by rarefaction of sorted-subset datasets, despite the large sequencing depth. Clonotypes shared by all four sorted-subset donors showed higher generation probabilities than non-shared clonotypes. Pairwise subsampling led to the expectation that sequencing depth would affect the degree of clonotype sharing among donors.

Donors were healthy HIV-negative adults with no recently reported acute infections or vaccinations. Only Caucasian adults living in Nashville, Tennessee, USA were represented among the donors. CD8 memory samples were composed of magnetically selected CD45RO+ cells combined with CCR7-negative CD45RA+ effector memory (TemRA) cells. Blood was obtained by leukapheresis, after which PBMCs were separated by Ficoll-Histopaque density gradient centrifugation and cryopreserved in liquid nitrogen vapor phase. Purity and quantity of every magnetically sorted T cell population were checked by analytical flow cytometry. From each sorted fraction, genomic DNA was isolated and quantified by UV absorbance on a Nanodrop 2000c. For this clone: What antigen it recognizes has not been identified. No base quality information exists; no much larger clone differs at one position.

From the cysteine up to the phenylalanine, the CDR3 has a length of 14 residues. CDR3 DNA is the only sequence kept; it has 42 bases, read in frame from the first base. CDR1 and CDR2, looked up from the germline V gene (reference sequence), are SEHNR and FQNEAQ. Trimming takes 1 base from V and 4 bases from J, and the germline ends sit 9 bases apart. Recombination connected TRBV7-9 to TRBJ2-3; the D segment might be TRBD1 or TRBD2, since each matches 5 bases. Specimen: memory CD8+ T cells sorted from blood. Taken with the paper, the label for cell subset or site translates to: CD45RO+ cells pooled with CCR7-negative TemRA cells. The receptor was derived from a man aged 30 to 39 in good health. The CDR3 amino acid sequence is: CASSLVLGADTQYF. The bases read TGTGCCAGCAGCTTAGTTCTGGGGGCAGATACGCAGTATTTT.